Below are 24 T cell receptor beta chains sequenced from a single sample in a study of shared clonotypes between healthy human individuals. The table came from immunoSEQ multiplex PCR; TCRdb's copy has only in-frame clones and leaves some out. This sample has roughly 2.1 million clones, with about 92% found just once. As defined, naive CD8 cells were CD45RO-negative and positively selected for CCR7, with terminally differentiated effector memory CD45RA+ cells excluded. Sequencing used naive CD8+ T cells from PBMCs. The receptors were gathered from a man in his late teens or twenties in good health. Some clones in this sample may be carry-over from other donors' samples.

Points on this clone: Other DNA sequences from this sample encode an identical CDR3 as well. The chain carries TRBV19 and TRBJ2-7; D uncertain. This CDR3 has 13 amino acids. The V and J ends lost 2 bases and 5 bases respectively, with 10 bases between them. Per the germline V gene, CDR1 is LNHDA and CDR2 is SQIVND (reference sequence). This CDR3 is CASSITGFNEQYF. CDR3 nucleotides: TGTGCCAGTAGTATAACCGGGTTCAACGAGCAGTACTTC.

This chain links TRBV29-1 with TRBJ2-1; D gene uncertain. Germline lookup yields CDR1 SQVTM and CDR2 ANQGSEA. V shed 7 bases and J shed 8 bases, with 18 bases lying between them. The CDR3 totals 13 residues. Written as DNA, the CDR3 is TGCAGCGGCTACGGACCAAGTGTGGATGAGCAGTTCTTC. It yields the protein CSGYGPSVDEQFF.

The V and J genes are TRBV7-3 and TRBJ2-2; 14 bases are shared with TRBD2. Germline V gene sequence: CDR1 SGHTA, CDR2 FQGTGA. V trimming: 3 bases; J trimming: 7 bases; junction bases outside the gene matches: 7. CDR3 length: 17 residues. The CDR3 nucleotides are TGTGCCAGCAGCTTCAATGGGACTAGCGGGAGAGGCGGGGAGCTGTTTTTT. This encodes CASSFNGTSGRGGELFF.

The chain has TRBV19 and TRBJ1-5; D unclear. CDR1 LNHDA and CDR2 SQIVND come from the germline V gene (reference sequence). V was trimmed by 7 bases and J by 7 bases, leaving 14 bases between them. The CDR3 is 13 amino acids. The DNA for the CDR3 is TGTGCCAGTAAGGGTGGCACCAGGCAGCCCCAGCATTTT. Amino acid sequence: CASKGGTRQPQHF.

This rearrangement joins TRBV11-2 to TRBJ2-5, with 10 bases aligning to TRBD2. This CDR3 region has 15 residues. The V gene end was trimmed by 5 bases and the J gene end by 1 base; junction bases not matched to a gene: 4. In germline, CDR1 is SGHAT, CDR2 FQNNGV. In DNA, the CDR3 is TGTGCCAGCAGCACTAGCGGGATATCCCAAGAGACCCAGTACTTC. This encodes CASSTSGISQETQYF.

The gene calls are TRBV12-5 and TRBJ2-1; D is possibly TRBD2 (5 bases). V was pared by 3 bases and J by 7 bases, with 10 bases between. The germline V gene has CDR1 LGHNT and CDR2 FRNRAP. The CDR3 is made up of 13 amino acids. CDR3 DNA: TGTGCTAGTGGTTTCTCAGCGGCAAATGAGCAGTTCTTC. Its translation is CASGFSAANEQFF.

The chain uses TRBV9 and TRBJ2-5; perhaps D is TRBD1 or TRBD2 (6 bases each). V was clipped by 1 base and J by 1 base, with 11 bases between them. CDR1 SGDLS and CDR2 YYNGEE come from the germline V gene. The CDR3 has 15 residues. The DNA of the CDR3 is TGTGCCAGCAGCGTAAAGGGGGGCGTCCAAGAGACCCAGTACTTC. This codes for CASSVKGGVQETQYF.

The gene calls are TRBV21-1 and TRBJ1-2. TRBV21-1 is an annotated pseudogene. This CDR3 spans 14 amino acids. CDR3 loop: CASNNGTDNYGYTF. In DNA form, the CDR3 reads TGTGCCAGCAACAACGGGACGGATAACTATGGCTACACCTTC.

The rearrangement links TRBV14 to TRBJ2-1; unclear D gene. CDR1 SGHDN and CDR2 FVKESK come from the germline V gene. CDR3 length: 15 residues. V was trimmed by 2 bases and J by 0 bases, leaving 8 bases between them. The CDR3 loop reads CASSQYVSSYNEQFF. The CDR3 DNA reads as TGTGCCAGCAGCCAATATGTTAGCTCCTACAATGAGCAGTTCTTC.

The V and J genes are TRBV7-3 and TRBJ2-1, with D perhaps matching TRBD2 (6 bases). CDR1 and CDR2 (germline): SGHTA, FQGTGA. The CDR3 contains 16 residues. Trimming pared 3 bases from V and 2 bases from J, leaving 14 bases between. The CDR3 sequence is CASSFAGSTAYNEQFF. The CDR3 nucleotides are TGTGCCAGCAGCTTTGCGGGGTCCACGGCCTACAATGAGCAGTTCTTC.

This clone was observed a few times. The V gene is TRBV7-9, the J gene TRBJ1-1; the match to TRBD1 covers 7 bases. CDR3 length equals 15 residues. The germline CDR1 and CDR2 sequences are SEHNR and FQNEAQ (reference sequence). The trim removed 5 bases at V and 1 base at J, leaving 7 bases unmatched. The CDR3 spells CASSPRDRPNTEAFF. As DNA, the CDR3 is TGTGCCAGCAGCCCCCGGGACAGACCGAACACTGAAGCTTTCTTT.

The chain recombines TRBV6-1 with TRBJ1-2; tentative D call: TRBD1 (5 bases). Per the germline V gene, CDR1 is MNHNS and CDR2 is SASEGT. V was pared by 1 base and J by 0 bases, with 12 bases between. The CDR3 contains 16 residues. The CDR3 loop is CASSEVGTVSNYGYTF. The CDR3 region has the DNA TGTGCCAGCAGTGAAGTGGGGACGGTATCTAACTATGGCTACACCTTC.

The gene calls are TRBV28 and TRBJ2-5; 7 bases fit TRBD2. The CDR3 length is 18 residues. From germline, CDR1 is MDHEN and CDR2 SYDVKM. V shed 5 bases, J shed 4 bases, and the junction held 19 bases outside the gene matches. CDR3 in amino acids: CASSGLWRELSVGETQYF. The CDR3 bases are TGTGCCAGCAGTGGCCTCTGGCGGGAGCTTTCGGTCGGAGAGACCCAGTACTTC.

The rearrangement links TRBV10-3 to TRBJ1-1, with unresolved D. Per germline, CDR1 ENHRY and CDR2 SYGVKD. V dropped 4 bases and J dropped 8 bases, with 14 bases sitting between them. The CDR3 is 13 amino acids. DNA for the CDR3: TGTGCCATCAGTGGAATGGGTTTGGGGGAAGCTTTCTTT. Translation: CAISGMGLGEAFF.

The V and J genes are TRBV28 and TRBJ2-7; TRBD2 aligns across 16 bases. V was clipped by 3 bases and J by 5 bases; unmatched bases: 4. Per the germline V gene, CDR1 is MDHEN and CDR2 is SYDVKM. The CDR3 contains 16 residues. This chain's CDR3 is CASSLGLAGGPNEQYF. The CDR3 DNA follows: TGTGCCAGCAGTTTGGGACTAGCGGGAGGGCCTAACGAGCAGTACTTC.

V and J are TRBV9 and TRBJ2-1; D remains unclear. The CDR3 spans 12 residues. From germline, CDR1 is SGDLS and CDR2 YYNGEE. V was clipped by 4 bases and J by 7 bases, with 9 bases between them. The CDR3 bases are TGTGCCAGCAGCCCTCCATTGAATGAGCAGTTCTTC. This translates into CASSPPLNEQFF.

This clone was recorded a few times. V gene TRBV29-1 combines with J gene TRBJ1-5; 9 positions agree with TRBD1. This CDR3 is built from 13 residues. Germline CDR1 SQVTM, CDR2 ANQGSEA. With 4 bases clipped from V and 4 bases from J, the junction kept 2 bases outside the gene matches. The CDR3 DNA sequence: TGCAGCGTTGTGGGACAGGGAAATCAGCCCCAGCATTTT. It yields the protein CSVVGQGNQPQHF.

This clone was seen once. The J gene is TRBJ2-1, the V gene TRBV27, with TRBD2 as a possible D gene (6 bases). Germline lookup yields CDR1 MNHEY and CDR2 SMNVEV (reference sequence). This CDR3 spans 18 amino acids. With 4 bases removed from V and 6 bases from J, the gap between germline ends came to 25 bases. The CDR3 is CASSSSYGPREEVNEQFF. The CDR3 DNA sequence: TGTGCCAGCAGTTCTTCCTACGGACCCAGGGAGGAGGTCAATGAGCAGTTCTTC.

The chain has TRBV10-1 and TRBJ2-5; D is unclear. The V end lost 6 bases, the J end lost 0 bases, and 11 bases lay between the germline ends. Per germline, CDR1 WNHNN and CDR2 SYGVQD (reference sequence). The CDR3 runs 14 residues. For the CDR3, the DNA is TGCGCCAGCAGCGCGGACCGAAACCAAGAGACCCAGTACTTC. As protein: CASSADRNQETQYF.

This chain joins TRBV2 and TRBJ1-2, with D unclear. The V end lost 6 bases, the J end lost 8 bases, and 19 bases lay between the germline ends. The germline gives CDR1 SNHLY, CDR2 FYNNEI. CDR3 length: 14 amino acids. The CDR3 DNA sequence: TGTGCCAGCAGCAACTATCAGTCTCTCCGGGGCTACACCTTC. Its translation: CASSNYQSLRGYTF.

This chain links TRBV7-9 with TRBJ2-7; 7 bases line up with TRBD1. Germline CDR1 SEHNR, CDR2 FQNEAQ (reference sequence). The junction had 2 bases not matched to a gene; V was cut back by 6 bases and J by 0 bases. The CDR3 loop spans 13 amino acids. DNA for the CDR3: TGTGCCAGCAGGGGGACAGTCTCCTACGAGCAGTACTTC. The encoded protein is CASRGTVSYEQYF. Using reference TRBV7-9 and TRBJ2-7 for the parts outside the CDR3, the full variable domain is DTGVSQNPRHKITKRGQNVTFRCDPISEHNRLYWYRQTLGQGPEFLTYFQNEAQLEKSRLLSDRFSAERPKGSFSTLEIQRTEQGDSAMYLCASRGTVSYEQYFGPGTRLTVT.

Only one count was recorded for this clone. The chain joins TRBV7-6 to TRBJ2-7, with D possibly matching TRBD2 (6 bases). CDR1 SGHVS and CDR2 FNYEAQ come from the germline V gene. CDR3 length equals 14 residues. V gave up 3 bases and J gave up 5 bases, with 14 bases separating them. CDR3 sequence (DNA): TGTGCCAGCAGCTTGTGGGACTCTCCGGACGAGCAGTACTTC. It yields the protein CASSLWDSPDEQYF.

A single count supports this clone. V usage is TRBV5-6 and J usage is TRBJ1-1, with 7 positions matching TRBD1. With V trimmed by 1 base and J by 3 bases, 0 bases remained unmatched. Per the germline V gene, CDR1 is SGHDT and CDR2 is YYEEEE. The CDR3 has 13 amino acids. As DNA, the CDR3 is TGTGCCAGCAGCTTGACAGGGGACACTGAAGCTTTCTTT. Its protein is CASSLTGDTEAFF.

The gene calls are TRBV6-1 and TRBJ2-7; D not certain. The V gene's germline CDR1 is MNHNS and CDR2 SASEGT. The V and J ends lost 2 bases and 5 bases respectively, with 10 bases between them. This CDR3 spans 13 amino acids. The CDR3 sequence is CASSERPPHEQYF. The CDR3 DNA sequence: TGTGCCAGCAGTGAACGCCCACCCCACGAGCAGTACTTC.